Sequencing of this T cell receptor beta chain was carried out in a study of blood T cell repertoires in COVID-19. About the research overall: Collection of acute and convalescent COVID-19 samples took place in the United States, Italy and Spain. In each case, the material was cDNA or gDNA derived from T cells, B-cell-depleted T cells, or PBMCs.

Study processing details: Nucleated cell counts were estimated from reference gene primer amplification. This table comes from immunoSEQ multiplex PCR, and its TCRdb copy is limited to in-frame clones, with some not included. The V and J calls and clone size are taken from that table; D and trimming were inferred from the DNA. This table holds 120,000 or so clones, under 90% found once. The CDR3 runs to 12 residues. V dropped 6 bases and J dropped 8 bases, with 13 bases sitting between them. The germline V gene has CDR1 WNHNN and CDR2 SYGVQD (reference sequence). This clonotype was obtained from a man in his 60s with acute or convalescent COVID-19. Sequences were obtained from peripheral blood. This rearrangement joins TRBV10-1 to TRBJ1-2; possible D gene TRBD1, 6 bases. CDR3 amino acids: CASRADSFGYTF. CDR3 nucleotide sequence: TGCGCCAGCAGGGCGGACAGTTTCGGCTACACCTTC.